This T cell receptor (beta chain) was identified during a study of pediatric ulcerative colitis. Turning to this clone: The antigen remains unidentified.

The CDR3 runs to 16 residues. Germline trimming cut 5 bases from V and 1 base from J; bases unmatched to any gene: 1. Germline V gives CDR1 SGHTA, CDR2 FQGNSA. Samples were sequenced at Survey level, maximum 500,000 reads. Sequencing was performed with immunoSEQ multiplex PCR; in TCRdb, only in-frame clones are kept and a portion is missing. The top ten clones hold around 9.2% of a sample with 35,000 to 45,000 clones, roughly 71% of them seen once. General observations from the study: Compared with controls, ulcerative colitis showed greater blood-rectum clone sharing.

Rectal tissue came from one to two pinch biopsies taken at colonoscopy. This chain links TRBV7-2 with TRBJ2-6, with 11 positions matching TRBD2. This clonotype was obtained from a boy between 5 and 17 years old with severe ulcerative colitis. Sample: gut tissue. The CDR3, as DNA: TGTGCCAGCAGCCCTAGCGGGGGGTCTGGGGCCAACGTCCTGACTTTC. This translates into CASSPSGGSGANVLTF.